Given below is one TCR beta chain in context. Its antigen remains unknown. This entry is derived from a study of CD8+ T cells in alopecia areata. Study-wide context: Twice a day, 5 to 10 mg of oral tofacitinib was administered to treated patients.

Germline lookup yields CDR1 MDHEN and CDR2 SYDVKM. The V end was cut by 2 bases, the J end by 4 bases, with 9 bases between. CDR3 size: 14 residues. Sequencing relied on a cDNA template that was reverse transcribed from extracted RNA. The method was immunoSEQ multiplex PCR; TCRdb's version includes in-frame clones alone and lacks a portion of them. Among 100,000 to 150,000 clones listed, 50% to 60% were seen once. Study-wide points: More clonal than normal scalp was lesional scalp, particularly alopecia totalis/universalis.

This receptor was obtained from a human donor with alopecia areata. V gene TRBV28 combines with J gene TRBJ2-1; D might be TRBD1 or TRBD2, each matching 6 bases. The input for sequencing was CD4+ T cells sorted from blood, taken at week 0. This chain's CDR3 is CASSLVGGYNEQFF. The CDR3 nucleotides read TGTGCCAGCAGTTTAGTAGGGGGGTACAATGAGCAGTTCTTC.